This T cell receptor beta chain was observed in a study of shared clonotypes between healthy human individuals. The method was immunoSEQ multiplex PCR; TCRdb's version includes in-frame clones alone and lacks a portion of them. Of approximately 1.5 million clones in the sample, 98% were seen once. CDR1 SGHRS and CDR2 YFSETQ come from the germline V gene. V shed 5 bases, J shed 0 bases, and the junction held 6 bases outside the gene matches. CDR3 length: 17 residues. Sequencing was performed on naive CD4+ T cells sorted from blood. This sample's subset: CD45RA+ positively selected. The receptor's source is a young man in good health. The chain carries TRBV5-1 and TRBJ2-1; 12 bases are shared with TRBD2. This CDR3 reads CASRGGLAGSSYNEQFF. Here the CDR3 DNA reads TGCGCCAGCAGGGGCGGACTAGCGGGGAGCTCCTACAATGAGCAGTTCTTC.